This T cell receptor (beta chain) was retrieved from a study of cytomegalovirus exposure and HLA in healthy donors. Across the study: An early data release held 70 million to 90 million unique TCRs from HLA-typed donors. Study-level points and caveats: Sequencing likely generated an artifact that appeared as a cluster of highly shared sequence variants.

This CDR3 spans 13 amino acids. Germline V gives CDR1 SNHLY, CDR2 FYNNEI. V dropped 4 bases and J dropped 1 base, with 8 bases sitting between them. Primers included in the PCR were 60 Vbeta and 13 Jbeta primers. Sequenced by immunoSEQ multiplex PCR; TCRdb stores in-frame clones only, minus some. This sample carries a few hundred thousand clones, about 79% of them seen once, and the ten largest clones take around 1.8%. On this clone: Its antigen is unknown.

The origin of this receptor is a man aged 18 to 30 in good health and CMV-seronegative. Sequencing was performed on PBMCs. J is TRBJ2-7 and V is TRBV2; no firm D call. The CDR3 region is CASSVVVSYEQYF. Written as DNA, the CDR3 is TGTGCCAGCAGTGTCGTCGTTTCCTACGAGCAGTACTTC.